The 8 T cell receptor beta chains given below trace back to one sample, sequenced in a study of T cells in tuberculosis. Sequenced by immunoSEQ multiplex PCR; TCRdb stores in-frame clones only, minus some. The data show under 40,000 clones, 90% to 95% seen once. The specimen sequenced was PBMCs. The receptor source for this set is a donor under 30 with latent tuberculosis or without tuberculosis infection.

V gene TRBV4-1 combines with J gene TRBJ2-1; 9 bases map to TRBD1. The trim removed 7 bases at V and 1 base at J, leaving 8 bases unmatched. Germline CDR1 reads MGHRA; CDR2 reads YSYEKL. The CDR3 is 16 residues long. The CDR3 nucleotides are TGCGCCAGCAAGAACACAGGGGGCCGTTCCTACAATGAGCAGTTCTTC. The encoded protein is CASKNTGGRSYNEQFF.

This sequence joins TRBV28 and TRBJ2-3, with 11 bases that match TRBD2. Trimming removed 4 bases from V and 5 bases from J; junction bases left unmatched: 8. The CDR3 is made up of 16 amino acids. The V gene's germline CDR1 is MDHEN and CDR2 SYDVKM. This CDR3 reads CASSSALAGVGDTQYF. In DNA form, the CDR3 reads TGTGCCAGCAGTTCCGCACTAGCGGGGGTAGGAGATACGCAGTATTTT.

This chain links TRBV4-3 with TRBJ2-3; 8 bases fit TRBD2. The CDR3 runs to 17 residues. In germline, CDR1 is LGHNA, CDR2 YSLEER. Trimming removed 4 bases from V and 3 bases from J; junction bases left unmatched: 12. The CDR3 sequence is CASSLTLLADGTDTQYF. CDR3 DNA sequence: TGCGCCAGCAGCCTAACCCTACTAGCGGATGGGACAGATACGCAGTATTTT.

This clone is a singleton in its sample. The V gene is TRBV28, the J gene TRBJ2-7; TRBD2 matches 11 bases. Germline CDR1 and CDR2: MDHEN and SYDVKM. The CDR3 spans 16 residues. V lost 5 bases and J lost 1; bases outside the gene matches: 7. The CDR3 spells CASSLNRLAGSYEQYF. In DNA form, the CDR3 reads TGTGCCAGCAGTCTGAACAGACTAGCGGGGTCCTACGAGCAGTACTTC.

The genes are TRBV11-2 and TRBJ2-1, with a possible D match to TRBD2 (5 bases). Germline CDR1 reads SGHAT; CDR2 reads FQNNGV. Trimming removed 4 bases from V and 4 bases from J, with 20 bases in between. This CDR3 has 17 amino acids. The CDR3 spells CASSSSPLAVRYNEQFF. CDR3 in DNA: TGTGCCAGCAGCTCTAGCCCCCTGGCGGTCCGATACAATGAGCAGTTCTTC. Based on the CDR3 plus reference TRBV11-2 and TRBJ2-1, the full variable domain is EAGVAQSPRYKIIEKRQSVAFWCNPISGHATLYWYQQILGQGPKLLIQFQNNGVVDDSQLPKDRFSAERLKGVDSTLKIQPAKLEDSAVYLCASSSSPLAVRYNEQFFGPGTRLTVL.

The chain is built from TRBV7-9 and TRBJ2-1; possible D gene TRBD2, 5 bases. V was shortened by 0 bases and J by 1 base, with 10 bases between the two germline ends. This CDR3 region has 16 residues. Looked up from germline, CDR1 is SEHNR and CDR2 is FQNEAQ (reference sequence). Here the CDR3 reads CASSLAPSRSYNEQFF. The CDR3 DNA is TGTGCCAGCAGCTTAGCGCCTAGCAGGTCCTACAATGAGCAGTTCTTC.

The genes are TRBV27 and TRBJ2-2, with 7 bases matching TRBD1. This CDR3 region has 18 residues. The germline CDR1 and CDR2 sequences are MNHEY and SMNVEV (reference sequence). Trimming at V came to 3 bases and at J to 4 bases, leaving 14 bases not matched to a gene. The CDR3 nucleotides read TGTGCCAGCAGTTTTCTAACAGGGGAAGGGTACTCCACCGGGGAGCTGTTTTTT. Amino acid sequence: CASSFLTGEGYSTGELFF.

This chain connects TRBV5-6 to TRBJ2-1; D is perhaps TRBD1 (6 bases). The germline V and J ends were trimmed by 0 bases and 3 bases, with 10 bases remaining between them. The CDR3 has 15 amino acids. Germline CDR1 is SGHDT and CDR2 is YYEEEE. CDR3: CASSLGGRLYNEQFF. For the CDR3, the DNA is TGTGCCAGCAGCTTGGGGGGGCGCCTCTACAATGAGCAGTTCTTC. The full variable domain, in which reference TRBV5-6 and TRBJ2-1 provide the parts outside the CDR3, is DAGVTQSPTHLIKTRGQQVTLRCSPKSGHDTVSWYQQALGQGPQFIFQYYEEEERQRGNFPDRFSGHQFPNYSSELNVNALLLGDSALYLCASSLGGRLYNEQFFGPGTRLTVL.